Shown below are 7 T cell receptor beta chains from a single sample sequenced in a study of blood T cell repertoires in COVID-19. TCRdb keeps only in-frame clones here, not all; method: immunoSEQ multiplex PCR. This table has under 300,000 clones, roughly 85% appearing once. The specimen sequenced was PBMCs or T cells enriched from blood (not recorded which). The receptors originated from a woman between 50 and 59 years old who had recovered from COVID-19.

The rearrangement joins TRBV28 to TRBJ2-7; possible D gene TRBD2, 5 bases. Deletions cut 4 bases from V and 3 bases from J, with 13 bases between. Germline lookup yields CDR1 MDHEN and CDR2 SYDVKM. This CDR3 has 14 amino acids. CDR3 residues: CASSSREHNYEQYF. The CDR3 bases are TGTGCCAGCAGTTCAAGGGAGCACAACTACGAGCAGTACTTC.

This rearrangement joins TRBV4-2 to TRBJ1-5; a possible D gene is TRBD1 (5 bases). The V end lost 0 bases, the J end lost 1 base, and 7 bases lay between the germline ends. The CDR3 runs 15 residues. Germline V CDR1 and CDR2: LGHNA, YNFKEQ. CDR3 bases: TGTGCCAGCAGCCAAGATAGGACAAGCAATCAGCCCCAGCATTTT. Translated: CASSQDRTSNQPQHF.

The V and J genes are TRBV12-3 or TRBV12-4 and TRBJ2-1; TRBD1 might be the D (5 bases). V lost 6 bases to trimming and J lost 10 bases, with 10 bases between them. CDR3 length: 11 amino acids. The CDR3 is CASSPSGEQFF. The CDR3 DNA is TGTGCCAGCAGCCCCTCAGGGGAGCAGTTCTTC.

CDR3 nucleotide sequence: TGCGCCAGCAGTCCTAGGTACCTAGTCAGGAGGGAGACCCAGTACTTC. It is translated as CASSPRYLVRRETQYF. The gene calls are TRBV23-1 and TRBJ2-5, with D possibly matching TRBD2 (5 bases). TRBV23-1 counts as an open reading frame of uncertain function. This CDR3 comprises 16 residues. V lost 4 bases, J lost 5 bases, and 20 bases lay in between.

The chain uses TRBV28 and TRBJ2-5, with TRBD1 matching 9 bases. Germline V gene sequence: CDR1 MDHEN, CDR2 SYDVKM. With 8 bases clipped from V and 5 bases from J, the junction kept 6 bases outside the gene matches. The CDR3 is 13 residues long. The CDR3 is CASHNRGRETQYF. The DNA for the CDR3 is TGTGCCAGCCATAACAGGGGGCGGGAGACCCAGTACTTC.

V and J are TRBV7-3 and TRBJ1-3; D may be TRBD1 (5 bases). Germline CDR1 SGHTA, CDR2 FQGTGA. The V end lost 5 bases, the J end lost 4 bases, and 18 bases lay between the germline ends. This CDR3 is built from 16 residues. CDR3 residues: CASSPEAGTPGNTIYF. The DNA of the CDR3 is TGTGCCAGCAGCCCGGAAGCCGGGACTCCGGGAAACACCATATATTTT.

The V gene is TRBV11-2, the J gene TRBJ2-1; D might be TRBD2 (6 bases). The CDR3 consists of 15 residues. Trimming cost V 4 bases and J 2 bases, with 12 bases left between them. Germline V CDR1 and CDR2: SGHAT, FQNNGV. CDR3 in amino acids: CASSSRLGTYNEQFF. DNA for the CDR3: TGTGCCAGCAGCTCGAGACTAGGAACCTACAATGAGCAGTTCTTC.